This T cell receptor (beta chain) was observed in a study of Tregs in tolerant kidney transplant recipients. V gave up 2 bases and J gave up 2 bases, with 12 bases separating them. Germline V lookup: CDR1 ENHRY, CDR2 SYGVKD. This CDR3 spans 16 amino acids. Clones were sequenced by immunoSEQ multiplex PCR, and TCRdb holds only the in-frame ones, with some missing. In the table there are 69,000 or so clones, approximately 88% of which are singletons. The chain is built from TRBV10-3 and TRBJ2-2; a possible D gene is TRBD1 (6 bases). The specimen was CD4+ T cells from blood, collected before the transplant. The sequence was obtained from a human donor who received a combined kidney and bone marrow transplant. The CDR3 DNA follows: TGTGCCATCAGTGAGAGACAGGCCTCAAACACCGGGGAGCTGTTTTTT. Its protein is CAISERQASNTGELFF.